This TCR beta chain stems from a study of regulatory dendritic cells for organ transplantation. General study points: Mature dendritic cells appeared to drive more memory CD8+ clonal expansion than regulatory ones. Naive T cells showed high diversity, memory cells less, memory CD8+ least.

About this clone: The antigen remains undetermined.

The protocol was immunoSEQ multiplex PCR, while the TCRdb copy is restricted to in-frame clones and leaves out a portion. In the table there are some 12,000 clones, about three fifths of which are singletons. V shed 4 bases and J 2 bases; nucleotides not matched to a gene: 4. CDR1 and CDR2 (germline): SEHNR, FQNEAQ (reference sequence). This CDR3 region has 14 residues. Allogeneic regulatory or mature dendritic cells were co-cultured for roughly five days with CFSE-labeled sorted T cells at 1:10. Memory T cells were CD45RO+, naive were CD45RA+, sorted by FACS. The sequenced sample consisted of naive CD8+ T cells from blood cultured with dendritic cells. Subset reported: CD45RA+ naive T cells. The receptor was isolated from a human donor in good health. The rearrangement links TRBV7-9 to TRBJ2-7, with TRBD2 matching 8 bases. For the CDR3, the DNA is TGTGCCAGCAGCTCGGCGGGGGGAGCCTACGAGCAGTACTTC. It yields the protein CASSSAGGAYEQYF.